Presented here are 3 T cell receptor beta chains from one specimen sequenced in a study of OX40 agonist ivuxolimab in advanced cancers. TCRdb keeps only in-frame clones here, not all; method: immunoSEQ multiplex PCR. Among about 50,000 clones listed, about 74% were seen once. This specimen was CD4+ or CD8+ T cells sorted from blood, taken in a trial of the OX40 agonist ivuxolimab. These receptors were obtained from an adult with an advanced solid tumor such as melanoma, head and neck, liver or kidney cancer.

The V call is TRBV11-1, the J call TRBJ2-2, with 11 nucleotides matching TRBD2. CDR3 length equals 16 residues. V lost 1 base, J lost 5 bases, and 3 bases stayed unmatched. Germline V CDR1 and CDR2: SGHAT, FQDESV (reference sequence). CDR3 coding DNA: TGTGCCAGCAGCTTAGGACTAGCGGGACTGACCGGGGAGCTGTTTTTT. Its protein product is CASSLGLAGLTGELFF.

The chain joins TRBV6-5 to TRBJ2-1, with 7 positions matching TRBD1. Germline-derived CDR1 and CDR2 are MNHEY and SVGAGI. The junction had 6 bases not matched to a gene; V was cut back by 7 bases and J by 0 bases. The CDR3 is 15 amino acids. The CDR3 coding sequence is TGTGCCAGCAACTACAGGGGCAGCTCCTACAATGAGCAGTTCTTC. Amino acid sequence: CASNYRGSSYNEQFF.

There are a few counts of this clone. The chain has TRBV19 and TRBJ1-5; D ambiguous. Trimming shortened V by 5 bases and J by 4 bases, and 9 bases separated the two germline ends. This CDR3 contains 13 residues. Germline lookup yields CDR1 LNHDA and CDR2 SQIVND (reference sequence). This chain's CDR3 is CASSEARNQPQHF. The CDR3 region has the DNA TGTGCCAGTAGTGAGGCACGGAATCAGCCCCAGCATTTT.